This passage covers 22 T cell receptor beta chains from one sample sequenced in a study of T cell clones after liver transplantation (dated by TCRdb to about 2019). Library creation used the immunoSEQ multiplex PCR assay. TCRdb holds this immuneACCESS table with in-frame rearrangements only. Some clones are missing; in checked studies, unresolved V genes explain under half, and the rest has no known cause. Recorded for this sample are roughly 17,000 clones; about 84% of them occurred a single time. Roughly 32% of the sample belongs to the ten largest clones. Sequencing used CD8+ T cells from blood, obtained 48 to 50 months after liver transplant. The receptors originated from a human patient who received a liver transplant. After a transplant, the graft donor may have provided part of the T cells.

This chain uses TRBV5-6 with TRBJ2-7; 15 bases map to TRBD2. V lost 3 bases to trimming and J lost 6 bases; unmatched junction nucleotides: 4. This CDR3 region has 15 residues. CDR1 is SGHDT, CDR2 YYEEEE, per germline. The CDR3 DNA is TGTGCCAGCAGCTCAGGGACTAGCGGGGGGTTCGAGCAGTACTTC. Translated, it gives CASSSGTSGGFEQYF.

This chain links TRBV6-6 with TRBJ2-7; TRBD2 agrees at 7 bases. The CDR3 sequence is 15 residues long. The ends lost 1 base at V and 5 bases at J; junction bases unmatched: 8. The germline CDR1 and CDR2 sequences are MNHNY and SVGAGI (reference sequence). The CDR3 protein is CASSYWEGNENEQYF. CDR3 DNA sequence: TGTGCCAGCAGTTACTGGGAGGGAAATGAAAACGAGCAGTACTTC.

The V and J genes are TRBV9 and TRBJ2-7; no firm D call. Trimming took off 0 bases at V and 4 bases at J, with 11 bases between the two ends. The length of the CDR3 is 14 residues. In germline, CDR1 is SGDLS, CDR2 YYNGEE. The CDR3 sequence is CASSVGGSEYEQYF. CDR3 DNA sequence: TGTGCCAGCAGCGTAGGAGGCAGCGAGTACGAGCAGTACTTC.

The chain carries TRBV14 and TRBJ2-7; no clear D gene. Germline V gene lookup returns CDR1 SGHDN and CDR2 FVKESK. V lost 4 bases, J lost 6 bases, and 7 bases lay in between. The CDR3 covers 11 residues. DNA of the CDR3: TGTGCCAGCAGCCCCGGTAGCGAGCAGTACTTC. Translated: CASSPGSEQYF.

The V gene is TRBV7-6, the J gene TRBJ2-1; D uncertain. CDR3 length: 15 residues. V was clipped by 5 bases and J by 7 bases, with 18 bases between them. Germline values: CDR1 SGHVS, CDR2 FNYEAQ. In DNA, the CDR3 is TGTGCCAGCAGCCCCCCCCACGGGCCTACAAATGAGCAGTTCTTC. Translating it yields CASSPPHGPTNEQFF.

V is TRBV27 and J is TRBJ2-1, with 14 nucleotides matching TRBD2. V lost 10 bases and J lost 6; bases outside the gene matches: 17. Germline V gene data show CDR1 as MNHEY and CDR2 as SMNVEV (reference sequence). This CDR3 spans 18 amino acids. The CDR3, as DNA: TGTGCCACCTCCCCCGGACTAGCGGGGGGCCGCGAGCCCAATGAGCAGTTCTTC. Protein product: CATSPGLAGGREPNEQFF.

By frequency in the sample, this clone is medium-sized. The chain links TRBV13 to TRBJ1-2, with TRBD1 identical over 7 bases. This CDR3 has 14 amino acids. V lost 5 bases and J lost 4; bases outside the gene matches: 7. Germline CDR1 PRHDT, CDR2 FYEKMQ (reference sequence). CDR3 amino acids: CASSNRTGLYGYTF. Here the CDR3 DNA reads TGTGCCAGCAGCAACCGGACAGGCCTCTATGGCTACACCTTC.

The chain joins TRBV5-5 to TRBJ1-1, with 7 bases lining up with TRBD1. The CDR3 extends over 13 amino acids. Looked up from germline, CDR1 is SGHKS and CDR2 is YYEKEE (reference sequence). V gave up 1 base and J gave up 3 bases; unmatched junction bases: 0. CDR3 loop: CASSLQGDTEAFF. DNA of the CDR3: TGTGCCAGCAGCTTGCAGGGGGACACTGAAGCTTTCTTT.

The CDR3 loop reads CASSPGTELYEQYF. In nucleotides, the CDR3 is TGTGCCAGCAGCCCCGGGACAGAACTCTACGAGCAGTACTTC. The genes are TRBV7-6 and TRBJ2-7; 7 bases line up with TRBD1. This CDR3 comprises 14 residues. Germline V lookup: CDR1 SGHVS, CDR2 FNYEAQ. V was clipped by 5 bases and J by 3 bases; unmatched bases: 7. The full variable domain, rest sourced from reference TRBV7-6 and TRBJ2-7, is GAGVSQSPRYKVTKRGQDVALRCDPISGHVSLYWYRQALGQGPEFLTYFNYEAQQDKSGLPNDRFSAERPEGSISTLTIQRTEQRDSAMYRCASSPGTELYEQYFGPGTRLTVT.

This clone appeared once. This CDR3 reads CASSAAGQINTEAFF. CDR3 nucleotides: TGTGCCAGCAGCGCCGCCGGACAGATCAACACTGAAGCTTTCTTT. The chain uses TRBV9 and TRBJ1-1, with D perhaps TRBD1 (6 bases). This CDR3 contains 15 residues. Germline loops: CDR1 SGDLS, CDR2 YYNGEE. Trimming pared 3 bases from V and 2 bases from J, leaving 14 bases between.

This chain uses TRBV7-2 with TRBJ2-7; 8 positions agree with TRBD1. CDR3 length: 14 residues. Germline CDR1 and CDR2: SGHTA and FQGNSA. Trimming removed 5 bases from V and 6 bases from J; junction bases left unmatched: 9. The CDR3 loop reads CASSQPGQEVEQYF. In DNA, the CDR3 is TGTGCCAGCAGCCAACCGGGACAGGAAGTCGAGCAGTACTTC.

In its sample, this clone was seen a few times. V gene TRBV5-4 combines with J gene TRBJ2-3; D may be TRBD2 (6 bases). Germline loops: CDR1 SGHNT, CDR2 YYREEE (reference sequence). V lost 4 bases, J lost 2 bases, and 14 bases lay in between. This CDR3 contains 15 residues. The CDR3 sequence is CASSPVSGDTDTQYF. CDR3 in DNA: TGTGCCAGCAGCCCCGTTAGCGGAGACACAGATACGCAGTATTTT. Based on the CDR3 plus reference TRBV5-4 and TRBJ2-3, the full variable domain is ETGVTQSPTHLIKTRGQQVTLRCSSQSGHNTVSWYQQALGQGPQFIFQYYREEENGRGNFPPRFSGLQFPNYSSELNVNALELDDSALYLCASSPVSGDTDTQYFGPGTRLTVL.

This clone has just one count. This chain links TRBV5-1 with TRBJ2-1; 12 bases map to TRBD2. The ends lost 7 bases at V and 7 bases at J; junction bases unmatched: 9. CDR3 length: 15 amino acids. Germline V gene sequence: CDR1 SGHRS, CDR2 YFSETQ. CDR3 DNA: TGCGCCAGCCGTTCTAGCGGGGGGGCCACGAATGAGCAGTTCTTC. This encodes CASRSSGGATNEQFF.

Here the CDR3 DNA reads TGTGCCACCAGCAGAGTTCCAGGGAACCAAGAGACCCAGTACTTC. Translated: CATSRVPGNQETQYF. V usage is TRBV15 and J usage is TRBJ2-5, with D possibly being TRBD1 (5 bases). Trimming cost V 1 base and J 0 bases, with 9 bases left between them. The CDR3 spans 15 residues. Germline CDR1 and CDR2: LNHNV and YYDKDF (reference sequence).

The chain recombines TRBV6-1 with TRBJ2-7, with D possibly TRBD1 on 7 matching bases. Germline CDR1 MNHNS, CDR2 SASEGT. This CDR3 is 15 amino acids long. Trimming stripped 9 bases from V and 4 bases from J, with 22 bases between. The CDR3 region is CASHRDDRDFYEQYF. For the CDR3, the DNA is TGTGCCAGTCACCGGGACGACAGGGACTTTTACGAGCAGTACTTC.

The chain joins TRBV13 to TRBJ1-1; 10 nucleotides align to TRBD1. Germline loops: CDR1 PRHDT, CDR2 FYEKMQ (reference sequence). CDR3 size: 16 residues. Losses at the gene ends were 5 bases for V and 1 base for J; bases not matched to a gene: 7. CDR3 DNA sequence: TGTGCCAGCAGCCCGCGGACAGGGGGTCGGAACACTGAAGCTTTCTTT. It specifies CASSPRTGGRNTEAFF. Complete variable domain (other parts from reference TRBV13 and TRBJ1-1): AAGVIQSPRHLIKEKRETATLKCYPIPRHDTVYWYQQGPGQDPQFLISFYEKMQSDKGSIPDRFSAQQFSDYHSELNMSSLELGDSALYFCASSPRTGGRNTEAFFGQGTRLTVV.

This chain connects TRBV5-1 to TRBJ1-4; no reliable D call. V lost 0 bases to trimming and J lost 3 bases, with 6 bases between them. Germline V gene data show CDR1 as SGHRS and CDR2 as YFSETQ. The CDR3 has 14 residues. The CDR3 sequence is CASSLVGPNEKLFF. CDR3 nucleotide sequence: TGCGCCAGCAGCTTGGTGGGTCCTAATGAAAAACTGTTTTTT. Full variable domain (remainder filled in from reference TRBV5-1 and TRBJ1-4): KAGVTQTPRYLIKTRGQQVTLSCSPISGHRSVSWYQQTPGQGLQFLFEYFSETQRNKGNFPGRFSGRQFSNSRSEMNVSTLELGDSALYLCASSLVGPNEKLFFGSGTQLSVL.

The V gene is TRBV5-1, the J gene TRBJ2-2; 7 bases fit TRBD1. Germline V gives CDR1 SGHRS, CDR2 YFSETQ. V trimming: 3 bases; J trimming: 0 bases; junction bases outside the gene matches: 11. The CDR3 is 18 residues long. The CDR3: CASSWSDSGTANTGELFF. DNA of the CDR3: TGCGCCAGCAGCTGGTCAGACTCCGGGACAGCGAACACCGGGGAGCTGTTTTTT.

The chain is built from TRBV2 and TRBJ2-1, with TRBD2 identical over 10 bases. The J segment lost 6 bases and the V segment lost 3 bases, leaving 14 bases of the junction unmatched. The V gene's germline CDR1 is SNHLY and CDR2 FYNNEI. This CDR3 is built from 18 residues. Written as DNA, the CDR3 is TGTGCCAGCAGTGACATATGGCTAGCGGGAGTAGATTCCAATGAGCAGTTCTTC. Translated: CASSDIWLAGVDSNEQFF.

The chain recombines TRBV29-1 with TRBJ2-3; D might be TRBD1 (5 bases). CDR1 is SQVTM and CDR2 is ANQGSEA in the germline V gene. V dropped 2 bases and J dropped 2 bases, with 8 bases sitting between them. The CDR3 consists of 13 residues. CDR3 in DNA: TGCAGCGTTGAAAGGGGCCACACAGATACGCAGTATTTT. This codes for CSVERGHTDTQYF.

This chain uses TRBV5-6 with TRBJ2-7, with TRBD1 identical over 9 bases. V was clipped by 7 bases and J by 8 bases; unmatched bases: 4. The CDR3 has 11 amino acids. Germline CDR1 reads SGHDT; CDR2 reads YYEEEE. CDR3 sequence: CASSQGAKQYF. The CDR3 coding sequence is TGTGCCAGCTCACAGGGGGCTAAGCAGTACTTC.

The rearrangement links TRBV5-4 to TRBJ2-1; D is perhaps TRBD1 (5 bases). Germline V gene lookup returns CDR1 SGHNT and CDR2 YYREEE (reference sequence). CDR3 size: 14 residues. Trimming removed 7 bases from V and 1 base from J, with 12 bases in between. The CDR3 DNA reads TGTGCCAGCGGGCAACAGGTTTCCTACAATGAGCAGTTCTTC. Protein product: CASGQQVSYNEQFF.